The present T cell receptor (beta chain) was sequenced within a study of cytomegalovirus exposure and HLA in healthy donors. The wider study: Sequencing of some 190 million T cells in an earlier analysis found more than 100 million unique TCR beta sequences.

60 Vbeta and 13 Jbeta primers were used in PCR. Libraries were prepared by immunoSEQ multiplex PCR; TCRdb keeps only in-frame clonotypes and omits some of them. Of roughly 100,000 clones in the sample, around 80% were seen once. Notes on the study in general: Across all donors, roughly uniform sequencing depth was an assumption of the presence/absence analyses.

This clone was counted only a few times. What it recognizes is unknown. The CDR3 sequence is 13 residues long. Germline trimming cut 0 bases from V and 5 bases from J; bases unmatched to any gene: 0. Germline V lookup: CDR1 LNHDA, CDR2 SQIVND (reference sequence). The gene calls are TRBV19 and TRBJ2-5; the match to TRBD2 covers 7 bases. Material for sequencing was PBMCs. The TCR comes from a man in his late teens or twenties in good health and CMV-seronegative. CDR3 DNA: TGTGCCAGTAGTATAGATAGCGGGGAGACCCAGTACTTC. Protein product: CASSIDSGETQYF. The full variable domain, rest sourced from reference TRBV19 and TRBJ2-5, is DGGITQSPKYLFRKEGQNVTLSCEQNLNHDAMYWYRQDPGQGLRLIYYSQIVNDFQKGDIAEGYSVSREKKESFPLTVTSAQKNPTAFYLCASSIDSGETQYFGPGTRLLVL.